Shown below are 8 T cell receptor beta chains from a single sample sequenced in a study of CD4 and CD8 cells across lung adenocarcinoma regions. TCRdb redid the calling of the PCR reads with MiXCR, one entry per CDR3 protein. The data hold more than 15,000 distinct CDR3 sequences, with about 46% observed a single time. Sequenced: CD4+ T cells from the margin of a lung tumor. The source is a male donor with lung adenocarcinoma. The CD4 and CD8 labels of this study may be unreliable.

V and J are TRBV7-2 and TRBJ2-1, with TRBD2 matching 7 bases. Germline CDR1 and CDR2: SGHTA and FQGNSA. This CDR3 has 15 residues. J gave up 10 bases and V 4 bases, and 13 bases lay outside the gene matches. The CDR3 loop is CASSSKRGDSYEQFF. The DNA for the CDR3 is TGTGCCAGCAGCTCGAAGCGGGGTGACTCCTACGAGCAGTTCTTC. The variable domain in full, completed from reference TRBV7-2 and TRBJ2-1, reads GAGVSQSPSNKVTEKGKDVELRCDPISGHTALYWYRQSLGQGLEFLIYFQGNSAPDKSGLPSDRFSAERTGGSVSTLTIQRTQQEDSAVYLCASSSKRGDSYEQFFGPGTRLTVL.

Worth noting for this clonotype: Compared with germline, one end of the junction differs, possibly owing to a read error. The chain carries TRBV6-4 and TRBJ2-3; maybe TRBD2 (7 bases). This CDR3 spans 15 amino acids. Germline CDR1 is MRHNA and CDR2 is SNTAGT. DNA of the CDR3: TGTTCCAGGGGTGACGGGAGCGGGGACCCAGATACGCAGTATTTT. Amino acids: CSRGDGSGDPDTQYF.

The sample holds a few counts of this clonotype. The junction shows a germline mismatch at one end, possibly a read error. The chain is built from TRBV27 and TRBJ2-3, with 8 nucleotides matching TRBD2. Germline V gene sequence: CDR1 MNHEY, CDR2 SMNVEV (reference sequence). The CDR3 length is 14 residues. Here the CDR3 reads CAGSGGRDQDTQYF. The CDR3 DNA follows: TGTGCCGGGAGCGGGGGCCGTGACCAAGATACGCAGTATTTC.

This clonotype was counted many times. The CDR3 bases are TGTGCCAGCAGTCCCCTGGGGGCGCAGGACACTGAAGCTTTCTTT. It yields the protein CASSPLGAQDTEAFF. The chain links TRBV27 to TRBJ1-1; possible D gene TRBD1, 6 bases. Germline V CDR1 and CDR2: MNHEY, SMNVEV (reference sequence). There are 15 residues in the CDR3. V gave up 5 bases and J gave up 3 bases, with 16 bases separating them.

The chain joins TRBV9 to TRBJ1-1; TRBD1 might be the D (5 bases). This CDR3 has 16 amino acids. The germline gives CDR1 SGDLS, CDR2 YYNGEE. V was cut by 4 bases and J by 0 bases, with 16 bases left in between. CDR3 region: CASSQPRGSVNTEAFF. DNA for the CDR3: TGTGCCAGCAGCCAACCTCGGGGCTCAGTGAACACTGAAGCTTTCTTT.

The rearrangement joins TRBV18 to TRBJ2-2; possibly TRBD2 for D (5 bases). The CDR3 runs 15 residues. From germline, CDR1 is KGHSH and CDR2 LQKENI. The V and J ends lost 6 bases and 6 bases respectively, with 17 bases between them. The CDR3 coding sequence is TGTGCCAGCTCGATCCGACGGGAAATTTCCGGGGAGCTGTTTTTT. Translating gives CASSIRREISGELFF.

This clonotype appeared many times. The chain combines TRBV6-5 with TRBJ2-7; 9 positions match TRBD1. Trimming cost V 6 bases and J 1 base; bases outside gene matches: 7. The CDR3 length is 15 residues. Germline V lookup: CDR1 MNHEY, CDR2 SVGAGI. CDR3 nucleotide sequence: TGTGCCAGCAGACTGAACGGACAGGGGTCCTACGAGCAGTACTTC. Residues: CASRLNGQGSYEQYF.

In regard to this clonotype: A read error may account for a junction end that differs from germline. This chain links TRBV4-1 with TRBJ2-3; the D gene could be TRBD1 or TRBD2 (7 bases each). CDR3 length: 16 amino acids. Germline CDR1 is MGHRA and CDR2 is YSYEKL. The CDR3 reads CASSHSGGGGKDTQYF. The CDR3, as DNA: TGCGCCAGCAGCCACTCGGGGGGAGGGGGCAAAGATACGCAGTATTTC.